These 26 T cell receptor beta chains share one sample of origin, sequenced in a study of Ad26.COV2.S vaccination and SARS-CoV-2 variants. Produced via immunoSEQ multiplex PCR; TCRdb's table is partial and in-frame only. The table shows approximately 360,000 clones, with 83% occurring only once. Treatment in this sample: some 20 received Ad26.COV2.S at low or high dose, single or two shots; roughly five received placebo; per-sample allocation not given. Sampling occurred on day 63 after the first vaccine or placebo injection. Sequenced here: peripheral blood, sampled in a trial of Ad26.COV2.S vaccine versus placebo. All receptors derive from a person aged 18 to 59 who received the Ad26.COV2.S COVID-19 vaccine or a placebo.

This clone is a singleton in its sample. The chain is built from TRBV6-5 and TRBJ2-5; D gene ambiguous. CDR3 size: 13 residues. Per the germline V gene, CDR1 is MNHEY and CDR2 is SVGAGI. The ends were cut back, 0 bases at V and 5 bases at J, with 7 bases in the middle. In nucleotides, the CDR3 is TGTGCCAGCAGTTACTCGATCGTCGAGACCCAGTACTTC. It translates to CASSYSIVETQYF.

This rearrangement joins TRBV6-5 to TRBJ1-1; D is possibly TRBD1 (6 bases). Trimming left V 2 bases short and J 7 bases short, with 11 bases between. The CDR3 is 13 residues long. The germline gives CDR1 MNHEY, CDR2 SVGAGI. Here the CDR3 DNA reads TGTGCCAGCAGTTACGGGGACATCTATGAAGCTTTCTTT. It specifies CASSYGDIYEAFF.

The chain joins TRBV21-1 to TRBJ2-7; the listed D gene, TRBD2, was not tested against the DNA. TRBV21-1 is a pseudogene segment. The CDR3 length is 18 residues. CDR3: CASSTKAALAGVGYEQYF. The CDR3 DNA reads TGTGCCAGCAGCACAAAAGCGGCCCTAGCGGGAGTAGGGTACGAGCAGTACTTC.

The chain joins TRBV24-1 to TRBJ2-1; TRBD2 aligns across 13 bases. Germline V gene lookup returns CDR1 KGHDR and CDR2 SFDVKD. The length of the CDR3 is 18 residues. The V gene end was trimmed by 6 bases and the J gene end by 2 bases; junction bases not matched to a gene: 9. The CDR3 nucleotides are TGTGCCACCAGTCCCCTGGGGACTAGCGGGACCGCCTACAATGAGCAGTTCTTC. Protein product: CATSPLGTSGTAYNEQFF.

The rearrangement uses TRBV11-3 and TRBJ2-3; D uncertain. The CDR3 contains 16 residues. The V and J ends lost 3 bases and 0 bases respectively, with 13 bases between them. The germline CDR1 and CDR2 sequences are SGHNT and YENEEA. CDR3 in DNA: TGTGCCAGCAGCTTCATTAAACAAACTAGCACAGATACGCAGTATTTT. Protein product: CASSFIKQTSTDTQYF.

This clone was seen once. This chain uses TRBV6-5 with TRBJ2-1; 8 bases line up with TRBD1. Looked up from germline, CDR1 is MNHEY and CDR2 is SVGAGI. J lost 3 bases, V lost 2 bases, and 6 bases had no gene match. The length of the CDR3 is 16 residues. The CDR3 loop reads CASSYTGTGHYNEQFF. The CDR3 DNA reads TGTGCCAGCAGTTACACCGGGACAGGCCACTACAATGAGCAGTTCTTC.

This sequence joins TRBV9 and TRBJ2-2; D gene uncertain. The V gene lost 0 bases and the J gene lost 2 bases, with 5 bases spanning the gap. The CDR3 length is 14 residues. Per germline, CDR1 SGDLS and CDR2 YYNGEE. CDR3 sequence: CASSVASNTGELFF. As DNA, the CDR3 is TGTGCCAGCAGCGTAGCTAGTAACACCGGGGAGCTGTTTTTT.

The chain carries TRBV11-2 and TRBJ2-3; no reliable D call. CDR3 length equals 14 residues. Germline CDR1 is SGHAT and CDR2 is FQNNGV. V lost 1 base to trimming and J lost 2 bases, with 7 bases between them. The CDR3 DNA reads TGTGCCAGCAGCTTAGTTGCCCTCACAGATACGCAGTATTTT. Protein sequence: CASSLVALTDTQYF.

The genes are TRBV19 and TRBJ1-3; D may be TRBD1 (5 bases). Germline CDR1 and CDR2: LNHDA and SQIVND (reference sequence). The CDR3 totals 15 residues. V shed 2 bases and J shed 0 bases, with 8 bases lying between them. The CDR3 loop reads CASSITGTSGNTIYF. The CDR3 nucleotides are TGTGCCAGTAGTATAACCGGGACCTCTGGAAACACCATATATTTT.

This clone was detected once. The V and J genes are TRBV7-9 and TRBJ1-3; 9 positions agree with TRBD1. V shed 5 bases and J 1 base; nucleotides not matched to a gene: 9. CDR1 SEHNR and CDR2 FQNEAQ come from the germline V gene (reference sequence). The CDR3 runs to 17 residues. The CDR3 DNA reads TGTGCCAGCAGCCCCTACAGGGGGCAATCTTCTGGAAACACCATATATTTT. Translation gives CASSPYRGQSSGNTIYF. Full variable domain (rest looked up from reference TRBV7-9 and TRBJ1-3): DTGVSQNPRHKITKRGQNVTFRCDPISEHNRLYWYRQTLGQGPEFLTYFQNEAQLEKSRLLSDRFSAERPKGSFSTLEIQRTEQGDSAMYLCASSPYRGQSSGNTIYFGEGSWLTVV.

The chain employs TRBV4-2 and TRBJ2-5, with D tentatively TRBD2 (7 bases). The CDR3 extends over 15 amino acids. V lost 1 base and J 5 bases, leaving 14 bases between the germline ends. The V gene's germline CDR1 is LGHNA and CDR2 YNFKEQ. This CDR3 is CASSQVGGARETQYF. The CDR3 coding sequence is TGTGCCAGCAGCCAAGTGGGGGGGGCCCGTGAGACCCAGTACTTC.

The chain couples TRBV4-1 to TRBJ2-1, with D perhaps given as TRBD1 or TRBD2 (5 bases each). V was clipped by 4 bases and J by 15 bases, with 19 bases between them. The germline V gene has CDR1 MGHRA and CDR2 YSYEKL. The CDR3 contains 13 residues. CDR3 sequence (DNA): TGCGCCAGCAGCCCAATGCCCAGACAGAGCGGGTTCTTC. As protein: CASSPMPRQSGFF.

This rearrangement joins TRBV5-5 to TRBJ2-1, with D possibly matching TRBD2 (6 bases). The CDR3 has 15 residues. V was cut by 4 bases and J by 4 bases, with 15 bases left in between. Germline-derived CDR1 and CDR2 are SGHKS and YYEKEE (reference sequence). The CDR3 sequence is CASSRSGEEYNEQFF. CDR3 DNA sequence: TGTGCCAGCAGCCGTTCCGGGGAGGAATACAATGAGCAGTTCTTC.

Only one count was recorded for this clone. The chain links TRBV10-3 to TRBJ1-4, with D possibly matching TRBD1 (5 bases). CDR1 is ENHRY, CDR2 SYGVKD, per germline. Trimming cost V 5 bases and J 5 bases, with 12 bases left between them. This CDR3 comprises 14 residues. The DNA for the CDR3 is TGTGCCATCAGTACCGGACACTTCAATGAAAAACTGTTTTTT. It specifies CAISTGHFNEKLFF.

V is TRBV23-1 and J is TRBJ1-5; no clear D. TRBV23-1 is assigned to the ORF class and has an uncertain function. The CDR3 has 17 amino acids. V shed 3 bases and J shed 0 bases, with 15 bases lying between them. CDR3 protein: CASSHPGPILSNQPQHF. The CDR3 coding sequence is TGCGCCAGCAGTCATCCGGGCCCAATACTTAGCAATCAGCCCCAGCATTTT.

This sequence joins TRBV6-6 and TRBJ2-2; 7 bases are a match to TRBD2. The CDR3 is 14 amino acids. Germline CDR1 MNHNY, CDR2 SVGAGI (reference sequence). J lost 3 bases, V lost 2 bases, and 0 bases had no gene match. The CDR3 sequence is CASSYTSDTGELFF. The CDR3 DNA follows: TGTGCCAGCAGTTACACTAGCGACACCGGGGAGCTGTTTTTT.

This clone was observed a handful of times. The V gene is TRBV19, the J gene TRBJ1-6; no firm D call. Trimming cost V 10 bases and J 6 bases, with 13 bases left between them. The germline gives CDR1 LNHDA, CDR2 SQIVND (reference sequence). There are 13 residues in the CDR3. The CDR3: CATNQGSNSPLHF. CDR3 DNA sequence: TGTGCCACCAACCAAGGATCTAATTCACCCCTCCACTTT.

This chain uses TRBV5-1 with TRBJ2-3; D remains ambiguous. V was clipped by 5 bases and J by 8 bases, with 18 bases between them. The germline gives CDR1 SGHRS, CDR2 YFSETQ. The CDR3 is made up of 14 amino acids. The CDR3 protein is CASSEASASGTQYF. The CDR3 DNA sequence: TGCGCCAGCAGTGAAGCGTCAGCCTCGGGTACGCAGTATTTT.

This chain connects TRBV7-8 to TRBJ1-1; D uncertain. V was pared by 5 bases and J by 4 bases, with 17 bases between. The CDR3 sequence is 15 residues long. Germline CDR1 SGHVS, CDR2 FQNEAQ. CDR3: CASSPTVGMSTEAFF. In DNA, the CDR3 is TGTGCCAGCAGCCCGACGGTGGGGATGAGCACTGAAGCTTTCTTT.

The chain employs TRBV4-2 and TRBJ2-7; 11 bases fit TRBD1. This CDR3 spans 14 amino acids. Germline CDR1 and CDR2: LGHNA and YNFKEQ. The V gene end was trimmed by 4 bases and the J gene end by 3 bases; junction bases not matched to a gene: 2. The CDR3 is CASSPGTGGYEQYF. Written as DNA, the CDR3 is TGTGCCAGCAGCCCCGGGACAGGGGGCTACGAGCAGTACTTC.

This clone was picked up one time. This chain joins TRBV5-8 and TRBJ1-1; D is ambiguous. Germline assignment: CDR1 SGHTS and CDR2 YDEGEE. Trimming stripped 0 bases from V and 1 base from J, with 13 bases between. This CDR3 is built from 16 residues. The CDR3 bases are TGTGCCAGCAGCTTGGCGGGAGTGGCAGCGAACACTGAAGCTTTCTTT. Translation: CASSLAGVAANTEAFF.

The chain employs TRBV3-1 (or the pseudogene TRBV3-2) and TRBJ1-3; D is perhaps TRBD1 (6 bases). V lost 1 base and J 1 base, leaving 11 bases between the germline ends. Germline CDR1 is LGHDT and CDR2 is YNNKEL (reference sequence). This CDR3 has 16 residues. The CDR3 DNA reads TGTGCCAGCAGCCAAGTAGGGGGGGGGTCTGGAAACACCATATATTTT. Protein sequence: CASSQVGGGSGNTIYF.

The chain's CDR3 is CASSLEQATPWNEQFF. CDR3 nucleotide sequence: TGTGCCAGCAGCTTAGAACAAGCGACCCCTTGGAATGAGCAGTTCTTC. This chain connects TRBV11-3 to TRBJ2-1; D ambiguous. Germline-derived CDR1 and CDR2 are SGHNT and YENEEA. The germline V and J ends were trimmed by 0 bases and 7 bases, with 16 bases remaining between them. The CDR3 covers 16 residues. The variable domain in full, with the rest retrieved from reference TRBV11-3 and TRBJ2-1, is EAGVVQSPRYKIIEKKQPVAFWCNPISGHNTLYWYLQNLGQGPELLIRYENEEAVDDSQLPKDRFSAERLKGVDSTLKIQPAELGDSAVYLCASSLEQATPWNEQFFGPGTRLTVL.

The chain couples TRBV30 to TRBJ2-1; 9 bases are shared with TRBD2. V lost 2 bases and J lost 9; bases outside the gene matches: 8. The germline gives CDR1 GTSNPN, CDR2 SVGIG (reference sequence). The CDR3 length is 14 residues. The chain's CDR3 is CAWSNTLAGIEQFF. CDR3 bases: TGTGCCTGGAGTAACACACTAGCGGGCATTGAGCAGTTCTTC.

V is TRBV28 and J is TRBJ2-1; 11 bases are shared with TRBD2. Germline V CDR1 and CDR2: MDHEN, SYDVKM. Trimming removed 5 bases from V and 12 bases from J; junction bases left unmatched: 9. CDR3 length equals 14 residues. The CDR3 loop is CASSTGTSGGGQFF. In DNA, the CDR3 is TGTGCCAGCAGTACAGGGACTAGCGGAGGGGGGCAGTTCTTC.

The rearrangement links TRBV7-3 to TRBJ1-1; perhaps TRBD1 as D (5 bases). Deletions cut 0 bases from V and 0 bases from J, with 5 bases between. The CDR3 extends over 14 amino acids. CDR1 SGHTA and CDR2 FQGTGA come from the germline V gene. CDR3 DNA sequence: TGTGCCAGCAGCTTAACAGGGGTGAACACTGAAGCTTTCTTT. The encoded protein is CASSLTGVNTEAFF.